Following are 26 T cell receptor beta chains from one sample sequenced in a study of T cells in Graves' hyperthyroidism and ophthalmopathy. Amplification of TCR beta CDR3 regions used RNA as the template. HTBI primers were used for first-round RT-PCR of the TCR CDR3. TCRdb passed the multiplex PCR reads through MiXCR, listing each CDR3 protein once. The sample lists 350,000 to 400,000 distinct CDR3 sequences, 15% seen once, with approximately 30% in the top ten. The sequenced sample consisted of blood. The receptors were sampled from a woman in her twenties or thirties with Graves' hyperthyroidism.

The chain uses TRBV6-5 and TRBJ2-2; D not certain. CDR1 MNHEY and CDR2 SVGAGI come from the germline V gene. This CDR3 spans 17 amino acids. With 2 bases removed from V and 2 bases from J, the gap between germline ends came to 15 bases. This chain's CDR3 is CASSYPSLAKNTGELFF. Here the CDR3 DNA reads TGTGCCAGCAGTTACCCTTCCTTGGCGAAAAACACCGGGGAGCTGTTTTTT.

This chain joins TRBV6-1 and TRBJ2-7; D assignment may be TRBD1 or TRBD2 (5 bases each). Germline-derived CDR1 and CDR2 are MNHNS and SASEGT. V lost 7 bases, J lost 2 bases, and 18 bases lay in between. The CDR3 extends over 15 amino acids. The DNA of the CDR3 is TGTGCCAGCAATAAGGCCGGGACGGAGACCTACGAGCAGTACTTC. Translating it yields CASNKAGTETYEQYF.

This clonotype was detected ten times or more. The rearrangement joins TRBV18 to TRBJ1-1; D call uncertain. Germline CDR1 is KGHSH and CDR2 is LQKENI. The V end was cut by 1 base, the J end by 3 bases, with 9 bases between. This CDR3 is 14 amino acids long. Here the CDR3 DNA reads TGTGCCAGCTCACCACGCAACAGCCACACTGAAGCTTTCTTT. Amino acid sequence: CASSPRNSHTEAFF.

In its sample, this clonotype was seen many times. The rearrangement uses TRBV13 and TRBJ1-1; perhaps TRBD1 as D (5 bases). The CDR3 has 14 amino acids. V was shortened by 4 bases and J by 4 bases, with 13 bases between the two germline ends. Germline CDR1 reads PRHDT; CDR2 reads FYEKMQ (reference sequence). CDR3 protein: CASSWDSKGTEAFF. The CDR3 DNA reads TGTGCCAGCAGCTGGGACTCTAAAGGCACTGAAGCTTTCTTT.

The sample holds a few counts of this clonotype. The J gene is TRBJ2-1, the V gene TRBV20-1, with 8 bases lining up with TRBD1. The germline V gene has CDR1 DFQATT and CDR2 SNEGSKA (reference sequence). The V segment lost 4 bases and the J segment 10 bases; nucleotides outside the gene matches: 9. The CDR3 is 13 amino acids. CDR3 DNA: TGCAGTGCTAAGGCACAGGGGGTACGGGAGCAGTTCTTC. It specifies CSAKAQGVREQFF.

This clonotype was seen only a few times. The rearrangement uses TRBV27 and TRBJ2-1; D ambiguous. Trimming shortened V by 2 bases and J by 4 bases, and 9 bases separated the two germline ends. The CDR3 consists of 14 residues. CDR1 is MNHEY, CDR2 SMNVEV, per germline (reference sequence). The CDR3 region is CASSLASRYNEQFF. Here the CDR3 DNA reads TGTGCCAGCAGTTTAGCCAGCAGGTACAATGAGCAGTTCTTC.

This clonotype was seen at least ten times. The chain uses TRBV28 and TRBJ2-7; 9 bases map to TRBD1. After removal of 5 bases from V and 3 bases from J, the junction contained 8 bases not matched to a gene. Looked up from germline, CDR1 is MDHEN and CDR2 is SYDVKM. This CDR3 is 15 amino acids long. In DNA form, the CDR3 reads TGTGCCAGCAGTCCGGACAGGGGAGGGAACTACGAGCAGTACTTC. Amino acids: CASSPDRGGNYEQYF.

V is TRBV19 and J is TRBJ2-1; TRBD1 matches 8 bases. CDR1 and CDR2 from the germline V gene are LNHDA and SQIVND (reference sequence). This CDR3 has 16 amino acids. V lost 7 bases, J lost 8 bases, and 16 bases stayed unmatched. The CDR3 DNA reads TGTGCCAGTATTGGGCAGGGGGCACCCAGAGCGGATGAGCAGTTCTTC. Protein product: CASIGQGAPRADEQFF. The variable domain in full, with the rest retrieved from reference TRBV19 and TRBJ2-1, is DGGITQSPKYLFRKEGQNVTLSCEQNLNHDAMYWYRQDPGQGLRLIYYSQIVNDFQKGDIAEGYSVSREKKESFPLTVTSAQKNPTAFYLCASIGQGAPRADEQFFGPGTRLTVL.

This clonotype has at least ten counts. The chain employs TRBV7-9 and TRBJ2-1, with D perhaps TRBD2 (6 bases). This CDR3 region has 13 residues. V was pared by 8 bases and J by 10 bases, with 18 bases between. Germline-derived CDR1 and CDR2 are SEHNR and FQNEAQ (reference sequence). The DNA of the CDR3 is TGTGCCAGCGCGGGAATAGGTGAGAGCGAGCAGTTCTTC. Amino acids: CASAGIGESEQFF. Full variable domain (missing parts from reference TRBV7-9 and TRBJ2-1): DTGVSQNPRHKITKRGQNVTFRCDPISEHNRLYWYRQTLGQGPEFLTYFQNEAQLEKSRLLSDRFSAERPKGSFSTLEIQRTEQGDSAMYLCASAGIGESEQFFGPGTRLTVL.

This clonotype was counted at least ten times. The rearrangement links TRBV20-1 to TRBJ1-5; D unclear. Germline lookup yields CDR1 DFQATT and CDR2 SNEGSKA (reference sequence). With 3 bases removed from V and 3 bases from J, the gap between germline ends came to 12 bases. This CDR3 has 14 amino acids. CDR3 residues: CSARAGPINQPQHF. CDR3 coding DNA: TGCAGTGCTAGGGCAGGCCCGATCAATCAGCCCCAGCATTTT.

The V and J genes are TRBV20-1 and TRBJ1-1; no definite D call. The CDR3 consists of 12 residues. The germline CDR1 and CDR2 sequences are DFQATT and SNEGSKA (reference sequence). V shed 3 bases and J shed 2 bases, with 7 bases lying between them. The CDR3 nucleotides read TGCAGTGCTAGCGAGAGAAACACTGAAGCTTTCTTT. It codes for CSASERNTEAFF.

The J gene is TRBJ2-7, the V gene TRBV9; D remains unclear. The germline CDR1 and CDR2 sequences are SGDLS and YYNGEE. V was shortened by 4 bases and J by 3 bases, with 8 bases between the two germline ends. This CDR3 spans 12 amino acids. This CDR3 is CASSKNSYEQYF. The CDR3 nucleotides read TGTGCCAGCAGCAAGAACAGCTACGAGCAGTACTTC.

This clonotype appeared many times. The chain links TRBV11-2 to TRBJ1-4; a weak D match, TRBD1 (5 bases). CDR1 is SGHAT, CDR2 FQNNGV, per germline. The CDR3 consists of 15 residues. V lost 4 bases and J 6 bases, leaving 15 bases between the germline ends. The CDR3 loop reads CASSSRRGMDEKLFF. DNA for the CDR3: TGTGCCAGCAGCTCCCGGCGGGGCATGGATGAAAAACTGTTTTTT.

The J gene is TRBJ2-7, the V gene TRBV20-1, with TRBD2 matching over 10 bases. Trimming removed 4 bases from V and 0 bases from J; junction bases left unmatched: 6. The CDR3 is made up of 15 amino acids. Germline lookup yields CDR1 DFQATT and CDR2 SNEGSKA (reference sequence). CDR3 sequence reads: CSANELAGSSYEQYF. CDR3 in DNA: TGCAGTGCTAACGAACTAGCGGGGAGCTCCTACGAGCAGTACTTC.

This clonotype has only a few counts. The CDR3 here is CASSQQGPPGNTIYF. In DNA, the CDR3 is TGTGCCAGCAGCCAACAGGGACCTCCTGGAAACACCATATATTTT. The V gene is TRBV7-3, the J gene TRBJ1-3, with TRBD1 as a possible D gene (6 bases). The germline V gene has CDR1 SGHTA and CDR2 FQGTGA. The CDR3 is 15 residues long. V was trimmed by 5 bases and J by 2 bases, leaving 13 bases between them.

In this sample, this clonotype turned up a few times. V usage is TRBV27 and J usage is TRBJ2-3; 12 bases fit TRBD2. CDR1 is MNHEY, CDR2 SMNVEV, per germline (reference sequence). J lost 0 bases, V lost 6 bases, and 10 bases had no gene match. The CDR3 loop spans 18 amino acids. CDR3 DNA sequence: TGTGCCAGCAGGCCCGGGCCCGGGACTAGCGGGAGCACAGATACGCAGTATTTT. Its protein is CASRPGPGTSGSTDTQYF.

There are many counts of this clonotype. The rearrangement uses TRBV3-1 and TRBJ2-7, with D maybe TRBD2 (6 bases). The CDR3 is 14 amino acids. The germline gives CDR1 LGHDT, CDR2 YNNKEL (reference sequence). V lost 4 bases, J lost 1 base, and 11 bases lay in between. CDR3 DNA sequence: TGTGCCAGCAGCCGCCAGGCGGGATCCTACGAGCAGTACTTC. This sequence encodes CASSRQAGSYEQYF.

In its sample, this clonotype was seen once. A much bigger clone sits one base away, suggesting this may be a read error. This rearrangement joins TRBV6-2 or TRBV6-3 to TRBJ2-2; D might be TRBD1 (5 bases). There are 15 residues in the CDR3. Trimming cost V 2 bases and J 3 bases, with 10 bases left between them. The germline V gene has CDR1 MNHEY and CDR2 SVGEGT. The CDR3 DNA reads TGTGCCAGCAGTTACCAAGCAGGGCACACCGGGGAGCTGTTTTTT. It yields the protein CASSYQAGHTGELFF.

DNA of the CDR3: TGTGCCAGCAGTATGTTGGCGGGCAGCTCCTACGAGCAGTACTTC. It is translated as CASSMLAGSSYEQYF. The chain uses TRBV6-1 and TRBJ2-7, with D maybe TRBD2 (5 bases). The CDR3 runs 15 residues. V gave up 5 bases and J gave up 0 bases, with 14 bases separating them. CDR1 MNHNS and CDR2 SASEGT come from the germline V gene.

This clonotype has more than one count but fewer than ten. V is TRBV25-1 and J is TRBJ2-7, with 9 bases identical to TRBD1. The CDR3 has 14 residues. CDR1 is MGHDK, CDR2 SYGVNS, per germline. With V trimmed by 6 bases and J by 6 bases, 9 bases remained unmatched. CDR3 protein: CASRALGQGVEQYF. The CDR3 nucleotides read TGTGCCAGCAGGGCCTTGGGACAGGGTGTCGAGCAGTACTTC.

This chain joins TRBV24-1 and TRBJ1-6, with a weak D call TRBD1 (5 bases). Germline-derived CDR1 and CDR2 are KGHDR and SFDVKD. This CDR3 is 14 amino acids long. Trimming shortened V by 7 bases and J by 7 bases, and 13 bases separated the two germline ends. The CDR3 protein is CATSPPGENSPLHF. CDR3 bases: TGTGCCACCAGCCCTCCGGGGGAGAATTCACCCCTCCACTTT.

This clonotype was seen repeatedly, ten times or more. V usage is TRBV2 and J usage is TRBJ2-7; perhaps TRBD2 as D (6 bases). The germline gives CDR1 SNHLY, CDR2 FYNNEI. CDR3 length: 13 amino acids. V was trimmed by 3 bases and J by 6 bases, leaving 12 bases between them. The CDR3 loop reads CASSDGRPGEQYF. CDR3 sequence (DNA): TGTGCCAGCAGTGACGGGAGACCGGGCGAGCAGTACTTC.

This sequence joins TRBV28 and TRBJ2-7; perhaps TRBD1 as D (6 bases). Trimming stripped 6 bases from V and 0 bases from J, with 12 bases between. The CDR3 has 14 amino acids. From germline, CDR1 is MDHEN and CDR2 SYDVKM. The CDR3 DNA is TGTGCCAGCAGGAAACAGGGAAACTCCTACGAGCAGTACTTC. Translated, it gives CASRKQGNSYEQYF. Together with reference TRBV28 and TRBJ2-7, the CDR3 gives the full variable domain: DVKVTQSSRYLVKRTGEKVFLECVQDMDHENMFWYRQDPGLGLRLIYFSYDVKMKEKGDIPEGYSVSREKKERFSLILESASTNQTSMYLCASRKQGNSYEQYFGPGTRLTVT.

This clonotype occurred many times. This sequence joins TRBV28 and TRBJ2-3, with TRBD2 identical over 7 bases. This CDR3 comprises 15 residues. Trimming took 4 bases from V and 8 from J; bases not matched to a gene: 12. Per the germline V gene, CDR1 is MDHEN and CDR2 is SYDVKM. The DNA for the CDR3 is TGTGCCAGCAGTTCCGAGCGGGATTTGGGGGTTACGCAGTATTTT. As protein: CASSSERDLGVTQYF.

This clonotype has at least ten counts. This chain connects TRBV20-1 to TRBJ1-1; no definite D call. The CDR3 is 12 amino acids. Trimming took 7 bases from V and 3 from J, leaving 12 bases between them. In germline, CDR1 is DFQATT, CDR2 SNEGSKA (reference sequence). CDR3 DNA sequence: TGCAGTGTGCTGTGGAGAGACACTGAAGCTTTCTTT. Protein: CSVLWRDTEAFF.

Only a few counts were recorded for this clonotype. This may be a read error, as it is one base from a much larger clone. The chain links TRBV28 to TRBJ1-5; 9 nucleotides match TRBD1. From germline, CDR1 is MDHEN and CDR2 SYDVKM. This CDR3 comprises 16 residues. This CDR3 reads CASSTPGQGSNQPQRF. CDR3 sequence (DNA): TGTGCCAGCAGTACGCCGGGACAGGGTAGCAATCAGCCCCAGCGTTTT.